This T cell receptor beta chain was recovered during a study of OX40 agonist ivuxolimab in advanced cancers. V lost 3 bases, J lost 8 bases, and 16 bases lay in between. The CDR3 spans 14 residues. CDR1 MDHEN and CDR2 SYDVKM come from the germline V gene. The repertoire was sequenced with immunoSEQ multiplex PCR; TCRdb's copy has only in-frame clones and lacks some. The sample lists about 55,000 clones, approximately 80% occurring once. Sequencing was performed on CD4+ or CD8+ T cells sorted from blood, taken in a trial of the OX40 agonist ivuxolimab. The gene calls are TRBV28 and TRBJ1-2; D perhaps matches TRBD1 (5 bases). The clonotype originates from an adult with an advanced solid tumor such as melanoma, head and neck, liver or kidney cancer. The CDR3 region is CASSLGGESKGYTF. The CDR3 nucleotides read TGTGCCAGCAGTTTGGGGGGGGAGTCAAAAGGCTACACCTTC.